A single sample gave rise to the 25 T cell receptor beta chains below, sequenced in a study of CD8+ T cells in alopecia areata. Extraction of RNA preceded its reverse transcription into cDNA, which served as the sequencing template. Sequencing used immunoSEQ multiplex PCR; TCRdb keeps in-frame clones, though not all of them. The sample contains 290,000 or so clones, none occurring once; about 1.1% lies in the top ten. Cell sorting was performed on pooled cutaneous lymph node cells with CD4, CD8alpha, NKG2D, NKG2ACE and other markers. The source material was CD4+ T cells sorted from a lymph node. The receptors stem from a C3H/HeJ mouse with alopecia areata. The MHC haplotype recorded for the strain is H2-k.

This clone was detected a few times. The gene symbols are mouse symbols. Sequencing ends 3 residues short of the CDR3 end; the germline J gene provides the rest. The chain has TRBV1 and TRBJ1-6, with D unresolved. TRBJ1-6 qualifies as an ORF whose function is uncertain. The V gene's germline CDR1 is NSQYPW and CDR2 LRSPGD (reference sequence). The CDR3 sequence is 16 residues long. Deletions cut 0 bases from V and 3 bases from J, with 9 bases between. CDR3 DNA (partial): TGCACCTGCAGTGCAGATCGAGCAGTCTATAATTCGCCC. It translates to CTCSADRAVYNSP. The full CDR3 sequence reads CTCSADRAVYNSPLYF.

Points on this clone: Genes and germline are mouse. The CDR3 spells CASRKQGYEQYF. The sequenced part of the CDR3 DNA is TGTGCCAGCAGGAAACAGGGATAT. The chain joins TRBV19 to TRBJ2-7, with TRBD1 as a possible D gene (6 bases). The sequence runs out 4 residues before the end of the CDR3; the remainder is reconstructed from the germline J gene. Germline V lookup: CDR1 FNHDT, CDR2 SITEND (reference sequence). The CDR3 sequence is 12 residues long.

This clone was seen many times. Germline and genes: mouse. The read ends 4 residues shy of where the CDR3 ends; the end is completed using the germline J gene. Additional DNA sequences in this sample encode the identical CDR3. The J gene is TRBJ2-3, the V gene TRBV13-1; the D gene is possibly TRBD1 (6 bases). Trimming removed 2 bases from V and 3 bases from J, with 7 bases in between. Germline CDR1 NSHNY, CDR2 SYGAGN. This CDR3 comprises 13 residues. CDR3 DNA (partial): TGTGCCAGCAGTGAACAGGGCGCAGAA. Its protein is CASSEQGAE. The whole CDR3 protein reads CASSEQGAETLYF.

This clone was seen more than once but under ten times. A single base separates this from a much larger clone, so it may be a read error. Any gene name here is a mouse gene name. Coverage ceases 4 residues before the CDR3 finishes, and the germline J gene fills in the end. Different DNA sequences within this sample yield the same CDR3. The rearrangement uses TRBV13-3 and TRBJ2-1; TRBD1 might be the D (6 bases). Germline values: CDR1 NNHDY, CDR2 SYVADS. The CDR3 runs to 13 residues. Between the trimmed V and J ends, which lost 7 bases and 0 bases, there was a span of 8 bases. CDR3 in amino acids: CASRDNNYAEQFF. The DNA read from the CDR3 is TGTGCCAGCCGGGACAATAACTATGCT.

Of note for this clone: Any gene name here is a mouse gene name. The read terminates 4 residues before the CDR3 end, so the remaining end is supplied by the germline J gene. The chain links TRBV19 to TRBJ2-7, with D possibly being TRBD2 (6 bases). The CDR3 is 15 residues long. V was clipped by 4 bases and J by 0 bases, with 14 bases between them. Germline-derived CDR1 and CDR2 are FNHDT and SITEND (reference sequence). The CDR3 sequence is CASSFPWGSSYEQYF. The sequenced part of the CDR3 DNA is TGTGCCAGCAGTTTCCCGTGGGGGAGCTCCTAT.

Worth noting for this clone: Mouse gene names and germline throughout. The missing CDR3 end, 4 residues past where the read stops, is filled in from the germline J gene. Other nucleotide sequences in the sample specify the same CDR3. The chain combines TRBV1 with TRBJ2-5, with 10 bases identical to TRBD2. Germline V lookup: CDR1 NSQYPW, CDR2 LRSPGD (reference sequence). The CDR3 totals 15 residues. The part of the CDR3 DNA that was read is TGCACCTGCAGTGCAGATCTGGGGGGGCAGGAC. Translating it yields CTCSADLGGQD. The complete CDR3 sequence is CTCSADLGGQDTQYF.

As regards this clone: Gene names follow the mouse nomenclature. Read data end 4 residues before the CDR3 end; the end is taken from the germline J gene. The chain joins TRBV13-3 to TRBJ2-2; 8 nucleotides match TRBD1. V lost 4 bases and J lost 3; bases outside the gene matches: 2. The germline CDR1 and CDR2 sequences are NNHDY and SYVADS. The CDR3 consists of 14 residues. The CDR3 is CASSLTGDTGQLYF. Incomplete CDR3 DNA: TGTGCCAGCAGTCTGACAGGGGACACCGGG.

Worth noting for this clone: Gene names and germline refer to mouse. The read falls 4 residues short of the CDR3 end, and the missing part is taken from the germline J gene. The same CDR3 can be traced to other DNA sequences in this sample. V gene TRBV31 combines with J gene TRBJ2-3; tentative D call: TRBD2 (7 bases). This CDR3 is 15 amino acids long. Germline-derived CDR1 and CDR2 are GKSSPN and SITVG. V dropped 0 bases and J dropped 0 bases, with 10 bases sitting between them. CDR3 in amino acids: CAWSLRGASAETLYF. The CDR3 DNA, read in part, is TGTGCCTGGAGTCTGAGGGGGGCGAGTGCAGAA.

This clone was detected only a few times. Mouse names are used for the genes. The missing CDR3 end, 4 residues past where the read stops, is filled in from the germline J gene. The genes are TRBV31 and TRBJ1-2, with a weak D call TRBD1 (6 bases). The CDR3 consists of 13 residues. In germline, CDR1 is GKSSPN, CDR2 SITVG. Trimming removed 3 bases from V and 0 bases from J, with 8 bases in between. The CDR3 DNA, read in part, is TGTGCCTGGAGCGGACAGTCAAACTCC. This sequence encodes CAWSGQSNS. The whole CDR3 sequence reads CAWSGQSNSDYTF.

This clone showed up just a few times. Here the gene names and germline are mouse. The read comes to an end 4 residues before the CDR3 does, leaving the germline J gene to fill in the end. The chain has TRBV13-1 and TRBJ2-4, with 7 positions matching TRBD2. Trimming at V came to 2 bases and at J to 0 bases, leaving 3 bases not matched to a gene. CDR3 length equals 15 residues. The germline CDR1 and CDR2 sequences are NSHNY and SYGAGN. The CDR3 spells CASSELGTSQNTLYF. The covered CDR3 bases are TGTGCCAGCAGTGAACTGGGGACTAGTCAAAAC.

This clone was counted a few times. Gene names and germline match the mouse. The CDR3 end is not reached by the read, which stops 4 residues before it; the germline J gene fills it in. The chain joins TRBV13-3 to TRBJ2-5; 7 positions agree with TRBD1. Losses at the gene ends were 7 bases for V and 3 bases for J; bases not matched to a gene: 5. From germline, CDR1 is NNHDY and CDR2 SYVADS. The CDR3 has 13 amino acids. The CDR3 region is CASERTGQDTQYF. CDR3 DNA, as far as it was read: TGTGCCAGCGAACGGACAGGACAAGAC.

This clone was recorded a few times. All gene names here are mouse names. The missing CDR3 end, 4 residues past where the read stops, is filled in from the germline J gene. This CDR3 is also generated by other DNA sequences in the sample. The V and J genes are TRBV31 and TRBJ2-7, with TRBD2 matching over 11 bases. CDR1 and CDR2 (germline): GKSSPN, SITVG. The CDR3 runs to 14 residues. After removal of 3 bases from V and 3 bases from J, the junction contained 4 bases not matched to a gene. The CDR3 loop reads CAWSLTGGVYEQYF. CDR3 DNA (partial): TGTGCCTGGAGCCTGACTGGGGGGGTCTAT. The full variable domain, rest sourced from reference TRBV31 and TRBJ2-7, is AQTIHQWPVAEIKAVGSPLSLGCTIKGKSSPNLYWYWQATGGTLQQLFYSITVGQVESVVQLNLSASRPKDDQFILSTEKLLLSHSGFYLCAWSLTGGVYEQYFGPGTRLTVL.

This clone occurred a few times. Gene labels here are mouse ones. With the read ending 4 residues before the CDR3 end, the germline J gene is used to fill in that end. This sequence joins TRBV1 and TRBJ2-2; 7 bases align to TRBD1. Germline trimming cut 5 bases from V and 3 bases from J; bases unmatched to any gene: 6. The CDR3 runs 15 residues. CDR1 and CDR2 from the germline V gene are NSQYPW and LRSPGD (reference sequence). The CDR3: CTCSTQGSDTGQLYF. Partial CDR3 DNA: TGCACCTGCAGTACACAGGGGTCAGACACCGGG.

This clone was observed a handful of times. Gene labels here are mouse ones. The read is 4 residues too short to cover the CDR3 end, so that end is filled in from the germline J gene. The chain recombines TRBV5 with TRBJ2-5; 8 bases line up with TRBD2. Germline values: CDR1 LGHNA, CDR2 YNLKQL (reference sequence). The CDR3 extends over 13 amino acids. Incomplete CDR3 DNA: TGTGCCAGCAGCACGACTGGGGAAGAC. It translates to CASSTTGED. The CDR3 in full is CASSTTGEDTQYF.

Comments on this clone: Genes and germline come from the mouse. The sequenced part of the CDR3 DNA is TGTGCCAGCAGTATAACAAAAAATAATTCGCCC. Translation gives CASSITKNNSP. The full CDR3 sequence reads CASSITKNNSPLYF. The chain joins TRBV19 to TRBJ1-6; D is ambiguous. With the read ending 3 residues before the CDR3 end, the germline J gene is used to fill in that end. TRBJ1-6 has ORF status, its function being uncertain. There are 14 residues in the CDR3. Germline loops: CDR1 FNHDT, CDR2 SITEND (reference sequence). V was shortened by 1 base and J by 5 bases, with 7 bases between the two germline ends.

This clone showed up just a few times. Gene names denote mouse genes. The read finishes 4 residues shy of the CDR3 end, and the germline J gene is used to complete it. The rearrangement uses TRBV19 and TRBJ2-3; TRBD2 matches 8 bases. Trimming removed 0 bases from V and 0 bases from J; junction bases left unmatched: 3. The CDR3 contains 16 residues. Germline values: CDR1 FNHDT, CDR2 SITEND (reference sequence). The CDR3 DNA, read in part, is TGTGCCAGCAGTATAGCGGGGGGGGCTAGTGCAGAA. It is translated as CASSIAGGASAE. The CDR3, in full, reads CASSIAGGASAETLYF.

With regard to this clone: These gene names are mouse names. The missing CDR3 end, 4 residues past where the read stops, is filled in from the germline J gene. Distinct nucleotide sequences in the sample also encode this CDR3. The rearrangement uses TRBV5 and TRBJ2-2; tentative D call: TRBD1 (6 bases). Looked up from germline, CDR1 is LGHNA and CDR2 is YNLKQL (reference sequence). Deletions cut 0 bases from V and 3 bases from J, with 8 bases between. The CDR3 runs to 15 residues. This CDR3 reads CASSQEAGDTGQLYF. The sequenced CDR3 bases are TGTGCCAGCAGCCAAGAGGCAGGGGACACCGGG.

Turning to this clone: Mouse gene names and germline throughout. This CDR3 is CASRDRGEEVFF. The CDR3 bases that were read are TGTGCCAGCAGGGACAGGGGAGAA. The genes are TRBV13-3 and TRBJ1-1; 9 bases are a match to TRBD1. With the read ending 4 residues before the CDR3 end, the germline J gene is used to fill in that end. This CDR3 is built from 12 residues. CDR1 NNHDY and CDR2 SYVADS come from the germline V gene.

This clone showed up just a few times. A much larger clonotype is one base distant, so this may be a read error. Genes here carry mouse names. The read stops 3 residues short of the end of the CDR3; the missing end is completed from the germline J gene. The J gene is TRBJ1-6, the V gene TRBV19, with no clear D. TRBJ1-6 has ORF status, its function being uncertain. The CDR3 has 12 residues. Germline-derived CDR1 and CDR2 are FNHDT and SITEND (reference sequence). The V end was cut by 3 bases, the J end by 7 bases, with 5 bases between. CDR3 DNA (partial): TGTGCCAGCAGTACGAGGAATTCGCCC. Its protein product is CASSTRNSP. The entire CDR3 protein is CASSTRNSPLYF.

This clone was seen a few times. Genes and germline are mouse. The read falls 4 residues short of the CDR3 end, and the missing part is taken from the germline J gene. Other DNA sequences of this sample code for an identical CDR3. The rearrangement links TRBV31 to TRBJ1-2, with D tentatively TRBD1 (6 bases). Germline V gives CDR1 GKSSPN, CDR2 SITVG. The V end was cut by 3 bases, the J end by 2 bases, with 7 bases between. CDR3 length: 12 residues. The CDR3 region is CAWSTGNSDYTF. CDR3 DNA (partial): TGTGCCTGGAGCACAGGGAACTCC.

Comment on this clone: The gene names here belong to mouse. The read terminates 4 residues before the CDR3 end, so the remaining end is supplied by the germline J gene. The chain joins TRBV5 to TRBJ2-5, with TRBD2 identical over 8 bases. The CDR3 runs to 15 residues. Germline values: CDR1 LGHNA, CDR2 YNLKQL (reference sequence). The chain's CDR3 is CASSQRGGARDTQYF. The DNA read from the CDR3 is TGTGCCAGCAGCCAGAGGGGGGGGGCGCGAGAC.

About this clone itself: These gene names are mouse names. The read ends 3 residues before the CDR3 terminus; that terminus is restored from the germline J gene. This CDR3 is also generated by other DNA sequences in the sample. This chain connects TRBV19 to TRBJ1-6, with D possibly matching TRBD1 (6 bases). TRBJ1-6 is noted as an ORF with a role that remains uncertain. The CDR3 length is 15 residues. Per germline, CDR1 FNHDT and CDR2 SITEND (reference sequence). Trimming left V 2 bases short and J 3 bases short, with 9 bases between. CDR3 DNA (partial): TGTGCCAGCAGTATCAGGGACAACTATAATTCGCCC. This codes for CASSIRDNYNSP. The CDR3 as a whole reads CASSIRDNYNSPLYF.

About this clone: These gene names are mouse names. The sequence runs out 4 residues before the end of the CDR3; the remainder is reconstructed from the germline J gene. The J gene is TRBJ2-1, the V gene TRBV1; 12 nucleotides align to TRBD2. The CDR3 spans 15 residues. CDR1 and CDR2 (germline): NSQYPW, LRSPGD (reference sequence). The CDR3 DNA, read in part, is TGCACCTGCAGTGGACTGGGGGGGCGCGAGGCT. Translation: CTCSGLGGREA. The CDR3 in full is CTCSGLGGREAEQFF.

This clone was detected a few times. Gene names denote mouse genes. CDR3 sequence: CASSVDWGDTETLYF. The DNA read from the CDR3 is TGTGCCAGCAGTGTCGACTGGGGGGATACAGAA. V and J are TRBV13-1 and TRBJ2-3; 10 positions agree with TRBD2. The CDR3 end is not reached by the read, which stops 4 residues before it; the germline J gene fills it in. Trimming cost V 3 bases and J 4 bases; bases outside gene matches: 5. The germline gives CDR1 NSHNY, CDR2 SYGAGN. The length of the CDR3 is 15 residues.

This clone was observed a few times. Here the gene names and germline are mouse. The DNA ends 4 residues before the CDR3 does, and the rest of the CDR3 is filled in from the germline J gene. At the DNA level, this CDR3 is encoded by other sequences in the same sample as well. The chain couples TRBV13-1 to TRBJ1-2; 7 bases are shared with TRBD1. V lost 5 bases to trimming and J lost 2 bases; unmatched junction nucleotides: 3. CDR3 length: 13 residues. The germline V gene has CDR1 NSHNY and CDR2 SYGAGN. CDR3 protein: CASRPGQNSDYTF. Partial CDR3 DNA: TGTGCCAGCAGACCGGGACAGAACTCC.